Listed below are T cell receptor beta chains from one sample, sequenced in a study of shared clonotypes between healthy human individuals. TCRdb's table, derived via immunoSEQ multiplex PCR, lists solely in-frame clones and lacks some. This repertoire shows about 2 million clones, 85% to 95% found once; its top ten account for approximately 0.13%. What was sequenced was naive CD4+ T cells sorted from blood. The source of these receptors is a man younger than 35 in good health. Each CDR3 is given with its conserved first and last residue. D genes are given only for firm matches. Clone size, where shown, is once, few, many, or a class for clones that have expanded.

clone_size,d_call,j_call,v_call,cdr3_nt,cdr3_aa
-,-,TRBJ1-3,TRBV7-2,TGTGCCAGCAGCTTAGCGTGGGGGCTAAGGGGAAACACCATATATTTT,CASSLAWGLRGNTIYF
once,-,TRBJ2-7,TRBV30,TGTGCCTGGAGTGTACCGGGATGGTACGAGCAGTACTTC,CAWSVPGWYEQYF
-,-,TRBJ1-4,TRBV5-1,TGCGCCAGCAGCTTGGGCGGGGCGTTGGCGGGGAGAAGTGAAAAACTGTTTTTT,CASSLGGALAGRSEKLFF
-,-,TRBJ1-2,TRBV5-1,TGCGCCAGCAGCTTGGGGTCAGGGAATGGCTACACCTTC,CASSLGSGNGYTF
-,-,TRBJ2-5,TRBV6-1,TGTGCCAGCAGCGGAGGGGGGGTGCAGGAGACCCAGTACTTC,CASSGGGVQETQYF
-,-,TRBJ2-1,TRBV7-9,TGTGCCAGCAGCATTTACGGGTTGGTTGAGCAGTTCTTC,CASSIYGLVEQFF
-,-,TRBJ2-7,TRBV19,TGTGCCAGTAGTCTTGGTAGCGGCTACGAGCAGTACTTC,CASSLGSGYEQYF
-,-,TRBJ1-2,TRBV4-3,TGCGCCAGCAGCCAAGTAAGGGAGTTAGGGTATGGCTACACCTTC,CASSQVRELGYGYTF
-,-,TRBJ1-6,TRBV25-1,TGTGCCAGCAGTGAATATCTGCCCGGGTCAGGTTCACCCCTCCACTTT,CASSEYLPGSGSPLHF
-,TRBD1,TRBJ1-5,TRBV7-2,TGTGCCAGCAGCTTGTCAGGGGGGAGCAATCAGCCCCAGCATTTT,CASSLSGGSNQPQHF
-,-,TRBJ2-5,TRBV19,TGTGCCAGTAGTTATAGCGGGACAGGGAAGGAGACCCAGTACTTC,CASSYSGTGKETQYF
many,-,TRBJ2-7,TRBV18,TGTGCCAGCTCACCAGTCGGGGGCCCTCCAGTAGAGCAGTACTTC,CASSPVGGPPVEQYF
-,TRBD2,TRBJ2-3,TRBV10-3,TGTGCCACCCAAGCGGGGGTGGTAGATACGCAGTATTTT,CATQAGVVDTQYF
once,-,TRBJ1-5,TRBV2,TGTGCCAGCAGTGATCCCCAACAGCCCCAGCATTTT,CASSDPQQPQHF
-,-,TRBJ2-7,TRBV2,TGTGCCAGCTGCTCCGGGACTGAGCAGTACTTC,CASCSGTEQYF
-,-,TRBJ2-3,TRBV29-1,TGCAGCGCGGACTTAAACACAGATACGCAGTATTTT,CSADLNTDTQYF
-,-,TRBJ1-2,TRBV6-1,TGTGCCAGCAGTGAAAGGACAGACTATGGCTACACCTTC,CASSERTDYGYTF
-,TRBD2,TRBJ2-1,TRBV18,TGTGCCAGCTCACCACCGAACCGAGCGGGAGGGAATTACAATGAGCAGTTCTTC,CASSPPNRAGGNYNEQFF
-,-,TRBJ2-7,TRBV6-1,TGTGCCAGCAGTTTCGACGGTCTCTACGAGCAGTACTTC,CASSFDGLYEQYF
-,TRBD1,TRBJ2-7,TRBV28,TGTGCCAGCAGTTTGGGTGGACAGGGGGCTTTCCTCTACGAGCAGTACTTC,CASSLGGQGAFLYEQYF
-,TRBD1,TRBJ1-5,TRBV7-2,TGTGCCAGCAGCCCACGGACAGGAGGGCAGCCCCAGCATTTT,CASSPRTGGQPQHF
-,TRBD1,TRBJ2-6,TRBV29-1,TGCAGCGTTGAGGACAGGCTATACTCTGGGGCCAACGTCCTGACTTTC,CSVEDRLYSGANVLTF
-,TRBD2,TRBJ2-5,TRBV30,TGTGCCTGGGGCACGACGAGGACTAGCGGGATACAAGAGACCCAGTACTTC,CAWGTTRTSGIQETQYF
-,TRBD1,TRBJ1-1,TRBV27,TGTGCCAGCAGTTCGTTACAGGGGAGCACTGAAGCTTTCTTT,CASSSLQGSTEAFF
-,-,TRBJ2-3,TRBV18,TGTGCCAGCTCACCACCTGCGGGTAACACAGATACGCAGTATTTT,CASSPPAGNTDTQYF
-,-,TRBJ1-2,TRBV19,TGTGCCAGTAGTAGGGACGGAAGCATCTATGGCTACACCTTC,CASSRDGSIYGYTF
-,-,TRBJ1-1,TRBV7-6,TGTGCCAGCAGCTCAGATGCCATGAACACTGAAGCTTTCTTT,CASSSDAMNTEAFF
-,-,TRBJ2-1,TRBV9,TGTGCCAGCAGCGCTGGGGGCGGTGCCTACAATGAGCAGTTCTTC,CASSAGGGAYNEQFF
-,-,TRBJ1-4,TRBV4-1,TGCGCCAGCAGCCAAGAGACACTAGTGGGGACTAATGAAAAACTGTTTTTT,CASSQETLVGTNEKLFF
-,-,TRBJ2-7,TRBV15,TGTGCCACCAGCAGAGATCTAACTAGCTCCGAGCAGTACTTC,CATSRDLTSSEQYF
-,-,TRBJ1-1,TRBV30,TGTGCCTGGGCAGCGTTAGTATTTGTCTTT,CAWAALVFVF
-,-,TRBJ1-4,TRBV18,TGTGCCAGCTCACAGGGAGCAACTAATGAAAAACTGTTTTTT,CASSQGATNEKLFF
-,-,TRBJ2-5,TRBV9,TGTGCCAGCAGCGTCCTAACGGGTACCCAAGAGACCCAGTACTTC,CASSVLTGTQETQYF
once,-,TRBJ2-7,TRBV5-1,TGCGCCAGCAGCCAGCTGGGGCAGGGCTACGAGCAGTACTTC,CASSQLGQGYEQYF
-,-,TRBJ1-1,TRBV7-9,TGTGCCAGCAGCTTAGGATCTGGGGCCATGAACACTGAAGCTTTCTTT,CASSLGSGAMNTEAFF
-,-,TRBJ1-6,TRBV2,TGTGCCAGCAGTGAGGCAGGAGCCTATAATTCACCCCTCCACTTT,CASSEAGAYNSPLHF
-,-,TRBJ2-5,TRBV5-1,TGCGCCAGCAGGACGGGGCAGATCCAAGAGACCCAGTACTTC,CASRTGQIQETQYF
-,TRBD1,TRBJ2-2,TRBV29-1,TGCAGCTTCTACGGACAGGGGAACACCGGGGAGCTGTTTTTT,CSFYGQGNTGELFF
-,-,TRBJ1-4,TRBV28,TGTGCCAGCAGTTCCCCAGGGGAAGGTGAAAAACTGTTTTTT,CASSSPGEGEKLFF
-,TRBD2,TRBJ2-7,TRBV10-3,TGTGCCATCAGTGAGTTGTGGACTAGCGGCTCCTACGAGCAGTACTTC,CAISELWTSGSYEQYF
-,-,TRBJ1-1,TRBV6-5,TGTGCCAGTTTTCGGGGAGTGAACACTGAAGCTTTCTTT,CASFRGVNTEAFF
-,-,TRBJ2-5,TRBV11-2,TGTGCCAGCAGCCGGCAGGGAGTAGGGGTACAAGGAGAGACCCAGTACTTC,CASSRQGVGVQGETQYF
-,-,TRBJ1-6,TRBV18,TGTGCCAGCTCACCAACTCAGGGGAATGATTCACCCCTCCACTTT,CASSPTQGNDSPLHF
-,-,TRBJ2-3,TRBV10-3,TGTGCCATCAGTGAGTCAAGCACAGATACGCAGTATTTT,CAISESSTDTQYF
-,TRBD1,TRBJ1-2,TRBV7-2,TGTGCCAGCAGCCCCCGACAGGGCCGGGGCTACACCTTC,CASSPRQGRGYTF
-,TRBD2,TRBJ2-3,TRBV7-7,TGTGCTAGCAGCTTGACTAGCGGGAGTGGCACAGATACGCAGTATTTT,CASSLTSGSGTDTQYF
-,TRBD1,TRBJ2-3,TRBV11-2,TGTGCCAGCAGCTTAGCAGGGGGCCTCACAGATACGCAGTATTTT,CASSLAGGLTDTQYF
-,-,TRBJ1-2,TRBV27,TGTGCCAGCAGTCCCCTTGACCAAATTAACTATGGCTACACCTTC,CASSPLDQINYGYTF